The 4 T cell receptor beta chains below all came from one sample that was sequenced in a study of identical twins. TCRdb reanalysed the 5' RACE reads using MiXCR and keeps one entry per CDR3 protein. The data hold about 490,000 distinct CDR3 sequences, with around 15% observed a single time. These data also featured in a second study, about yellow fever vaccine responses in identical twins.

The sample comprised CD4+ T cells sorted from blood. The source of these receptors is a woman younger than 35 in good health.

The chain recombines TRBV6-1 with TRBJ1-6, with 7 bases lining up with TRBD1. The CDR3 is 13 residues long. J lost 13 bases, V lost 6 bases, and 9 bases had no gene match. Germline assignment: CDR1 MNHNS and CDR2 SASEGT. The CDR3: CASSRDRELPLHF. Written as DNA, the CDR3 is TGTGCCAGCAGCCGAGACAGGGAGTTGCCCCTCCACTTT.

V usage is TRBV6-1 and J usage is TRBJ2-2, with 7 bases identical to TRBD1. This CDR3 spans 13 amino acids. The J segment lost 5 bases and the V segment lost 6 bases, leaving 3 bases of the junction unmatched. Germline loops: CDR1 MNHNS, CDR2 SASEGT. CDR3 amino acids: CASRMDRTGELFF. The CDR3 region has the DNA TGTGCCAGCAGAATGGACAGGACCGGGGAGCTGTTTTTT.

The rearrangement uses TRBV12-3 or TRBV12-4 and TRBJ2-4; 8 bases map to TRBD2. The V segment lost 6 bases and the J segment 2 bases; nucleotides outside the gene matches: 6. The CDR3 extends over 15 amino acids. The CDR3 sequence: CASSMTGGTKNIQYF. In DNA form, the CDR3 reads TGTGCCAGCAGCATGACGGGGGGGACCAAAAACATTCAGTACTTC.

This clonotype was seen a handful of times. The chain joins TRBV5-5 to TRBJ2-7; D uncertain. The germline CDR1 and CDR2 sequences are SGHKS and YYEKEE (reference sequence). V gave up 3 bases and J gave up 2 bases, with 9 bases separating them. The CDR3 has 13 residues. The CDR3 DNA is TGTGCCAGCAGCTCGGACGTACCCTACGAGCAGTACTTC. Translated: CASSSDVPYEQYF.